The 32 T cell receptor beta chains given below trace back to one sample, sequenced in a study of T cell responses to AZD1222 COVID-19 vaccine. Only in-frame clones appear in the TCRdb table, and some are missing; sequencing was by immunoSEQ multiplex PCR. The sample includes under 150,000 clones, over 85% of them seen just once. Specimen: peripheral blood, collected 28 days after the second AZD1222 dose. The receptors were gathered from an adult who received the AZD1222 COVID-19 vaccine.

V is TRBV9 and J is TRBJ1-2; D call uncertain. Germline lookup yields CDR1 SGDLS and CDR2 YYNGEE. Trimming removed 3 bases at V and 7 bases at J, with 10 bases between. This CDR3 is built from 12 residues. Written as DNA, the CDR3 is TGTGCCAGCAGCGAGGACGGCTTTGGCTACACCTTC. Protein sequence: CASSEDGFGYTF.

The chain recombines TRBV28 with TRBJ1-4; possible D gene TRBD1, 5 bases. The germline CDR1 and CDR2 sequences are MDHEN and SYDVKM. This CDR3 has 14 amino acids. Trimming pared 6 bases from V and 8 bases from J, leaving 16 bases between. The CDR3 region is CASRPRGAWEKLFF. CDR3 coding DNA: TGTGCCAGCAGACCCCGCGGGGCTTGGGAAAAACTGTTTTTT.

The chain uses TRBV7-8 and TRBJ2-1; D call uncertain. V lost 5 bases and J 9 bases, leaving 23 bases between the germline ends. This CDR3 is 16 amino acids long. Germline loops: CDR1 SGHVS, CDR2 FQNEAQ. DNA of the CDR3: TGTGCCAGCAGCCCCCCCCAGGTGCTCCTAGGCAGTGAGCAGTTCTTC. This gives the protein CASSPPQVLLGSEQFF.

V gene TRBV18 combines with J gene TRBJ2-7; possible D gene TRBD2, 6 bases. This CDR3 is 14 amino acids long. Trimming took off 2 bases at V and 2 bases at J, with 10 bases between the two ends. Germline V CDR1 and CDR2: KGHSH, LQKENI. CDR3 in amino acids: CASSPFAGPYEQYF. The CDR3, as DNA: TGTGCCAGCTCACCATTCGCGGGGCCCTACGAGCAGTACTTC.

The rearrangement joins TRBV7-6 to TRBJ1-3; tentative D call: TRBD1 (5 bases). The V and J ends lost 5 bases and 1 base respectively, with 15 bases between them. The CDR3 covers 16 residues. Germline V gene lookup returns CDR1 SGHVS and CDR2 FNYEAQ. CDR3 protein: CASSIRTSRSGNTIYF. The CDR3 nucleotides read TGTGCCAGCAGCATCCGGACAAGCCGTTCTGGAAACACCATATATTTT.

This clone showed up just once. V gene TRBV10-1 combines with J gene TRBJ2-5; the D gene is possibly TRBD2 (6 bases). This CDR3 has 13 amino acids. Germline V gives CDR1 WNHNN, CDR2 SYGVQD (reference sequence). Between the trimmed V and J ends, which lost 3 bases and 7 bases, there was a span of 12 bases. This chain's CDR3 is CASSDAGYGTQYF. Written as DNA, the CDR3 is TGCGCCAGCAGTGACGCGGGATATGGGACCCAGTACTTC.

The V gene is TRBV2, the J gene TRBJ2-3; the D is unclear. This CDR3 is built from 12 residues. Germline V CDR1 and CDR2: SNHLY, FYNNEI. Trimming shortened V by 4 bases and J by 6 bases, and 8 bases separated the two germline ends. The CDR3 nucleotides are TGTGCCAGCAGTGTCTTCGGGGATACGCAGTATTTT. This codes for CASSVFGDTQYF.

The chain uses TRBV11-3 and TRBJ2-2; 8 bases map to TRBD1. This CDR3 is 15 amino acids long. Germline V gives CDR1 SGHNT, CDR2 YENEEA. V lost 5 bases and J lost 3; bases outside the gene matches: 5. As DNA, the CDR3 is TGTGCCAGCAGCAGGGGGACAGGTGACACCGGGGAGCTGTTTTTT. This gives the protein CASSRGTGDTGELFF.

V usage is TRBV27 and J usage is TRBJ2-1; 7 bases match TRBD2. This CDR3 is 17 amino acids long. Germline loops: CDR1 MNHEY, CDR2 SMNVEV (reference sequence). V shed 4 bases, J shed 8 bases, and the junction held 17 bases outside the gene matches. CDR3 in amino acids: CASSSEADGLVFDEQFF. DNA for the CDR3: TGTGCCAGCAGTTCCGAAGCTGACGGACTAGTTTTCGATGAGCAGTTCTTC.

This clone was recorded once. This chain joins TRBV27 and TRBJ1-1, with 7 positions matching TRBD1. The CDR3 runs 14 residues. V was clipped by 4 bases and J by 5 bases; unmatched bases: 7. Germline CDR1 MNHEY, CDR2 SMNVEV (reference sequence). The CDR3 region has the DNA TGTGCCAGCAGTTGGACAGGCCCGGAGACTGAAGCTTTCTTT. This sequence encodes CASSWTGPETEAFF.

The chain couples TRBV4-2 to TRBJ1-2, with D possibly being TRBD1 (5 bases). V lost 3 bases and J lost 3, with 14 bases in between. The germline V gene has CDR1 LGHNA and CDR2 YNFKEQ. The CDR3 extends over 15 amino acids. The CDR3 bases are TGTGCCAGCAGCCAGGAAATCAGGGAACACTATGGCTACACCTTC. As protein: CASSQEIREHYGYTF.

The gene calls are TRBV30 and TRBJ1-6; D uncertain. Germline assignment: CDR1 GTSNPN and CDR2 SVGIG (reference sequence). V gave up 4 bases and J gave up 5 bases, with 9 bases separating them. CDR3 size: 13 residues. The CDR3 sequence is CAWTASNNSPLHF. In nucleotides, the CDR3 is TGTGCCTGGACAGCATCTAATAATTCACCCCTCCACTTT.

The chain is built from TRBV29-1 and TRBJ1-4; D remains unclear. CDR1 is SQVTM, CDR2 ANQGSEA, per germline. The V gene lost 5 bases and the J gene lost 0 bases, with 10 bases spanning the gap. The length of the CDR3 is 14 residues. The CDR3 nucleotides are TGCAGCGTTTCCGACTGGACAACTAATGAAAAACTGTTTTTT. Its protein product is CSVSDWTTNEKLFF.

The chain recombines TRBV12-3 or TRBV12-4 with TRBJ1-1; possible D gene TRBD1, 5 bases. V lost 3 bases to trimming and J lost 5 bases, with 10 bases between them. The CDR3 is 13 amino acids. DNA of the CDR3: TGTGCCAGCAGTTTGGCAGGGCGGACTGAAGCTTTCTTT. It codes for CASSLAGRTEAFF.

The rearrangement links TRBV6-2 or TRBV6-3 to TRBJ1-1, with 8 bases identical to TRBD1. Trimming cost V 5 bases and J 3 bases; bases outside gene matches: 5. CDR3 length equals 14 residues. Germline lookup yields CDR1 MNHEY and CDR2 SVGEGT. The CDR3 DNA follows: TGTGCCAGCAGTGACAGGGGACGGGACACTGAAGCTTTCTTT. As protein: CASSDRGRDTEAFF.

V usage is TRBV25-1 and J usage is TRBJ2-1; 7 bases line up with TRBD1. This CDR3 has 16 amino acids. Germline V gene data show CDR1 as MGHDK and CDR2 as SYGVNS. The J segment lost 7 bases and the V segment lost 1 base, leaving 10 bases of the junction unmatched. The CDR3 nucleotides are TGTGCCAGCAGTGAATCCCAGGGGGTGAGGTGGAATGAGCAGTTCTTC. Protein product: CASSESQGVRWNEQFF.

The rearrangement joins TRBV4-2 to TRBJ1-5; D perhaps matches TRBD1 (5 bases). The CDR3 runs 16 residues. V was clipped by 8 bases and J by 5 bases, with 22 bases between them. Germline V CDR1 and CDR2: LGHNA, YNFKEQ. The CDR3 region is CASSTGSGGDYQPQHF. The CDR3 region has the DNA TGTGCCAGCTCTACAGGAAGTGGAGGGGACTATCAGCCCCAGCATTTT.

J is TRBJ1-1 and V is TRBV18; D is uncertain. CDR3 length equals 14 residues. Germline V CDR1 and CDR2: KGHSH, LQKENI. V dropped 6 bases and J dropped 3 bases, with 14 bases sitting between them. The CDR3 loop is CASSAVAADTEAFF. The CDR3 region has the DNA TGTGCCAGCTCTGCCGTGGCCGCTGACACTGAAGCTTTCTTT.

The chain recombines TRBV7-8 with TRBJ1-1; perhaps TRBD1 as D (5 bases). Germline CDR1 is SGHVS and CDR2 is FQNEAQ. V was trimmed by 5 bases and J by 11 bases, leaving 15 bases between them. The CDR3 spans 12 residues. The CDR3, as DNA: TGTGCCAGCAGCAGGGCCGGGGGTGACGCTTTCTTT. Amino acid sequence: CASSRAGGDAFF.

The chain employs TRBV5-1 and TRBJ2-5; 7 nucleotides align to TRBD2. Germline V gene sequence: CDR1 SGHRS, CDR2 YFSETQ. The CDR3 is made up of 16 amino acids. J gave up 1 base and V 0 bases, and 6 bases lay outside the gene matches. The CDR3, as DNA: TGCGCCAGCAGCTTGGGGCCTAGCGGAGGCCAAGAGACCCAGTACTTC. Translation: CASSLGPSGGQETQYF.

The chain links TRBV25-1 to TRBJ2-5; the D is unclear. This CDR3 contains 13 residues. The V end was cut by 8 bases, the J end by 4 bases, with 14 bases between. Germline CDR1 and CDR2: MGHDK and SYGVNS. The CDR3 sequence is CASLGPILETQYF. The CDR3 DNA follows: TGTGCCAGCTTAGGACCAATTCTAGAGACCCAGTACTTC.

The V and J genes are TRBV3-1 (or the pseudogene TRBV3-2) and TRBJ1-3; D gene uncertain. Germline V gives CDR1 LGHDT, CDR2 YNNKEL (reference sequence). This CDR3 has 13 residues. The germline V and J ends were trimmed by 3 bases and 4 bases, with 7 bases remaining between them. CDR3 sequence reads: CASSHRQGNTIYF. CDR3 sequence (DNA): TGTGCCAGCAGCCATCGCCAGGGAAACACCATATATTTT.

The V and J genes are TRBV12-5 and TRBJ1-2; D remains ambiguous. Trimming pared 6 bases from V and 6 bases from J, leaving 8 bases between. The CDR3 is 11 amino acids. Germline CDR1 is LGHNT and CDR2 is FRNRAP. CDR3 region: CASGLQDGYTF. The DNA for the CDR3 is TGTGCTAGTGGCTTACAAGATGGCTACACCTTC.

This clone occurred once. The rearrangement uses TRBV27 and TRBJ1-6; 8 bases are shared with TRBD1. Losses at the gene ends were 2 bases for V and 7 bases for J; bases not matched to a gene: 4. The CDR3 totals 15 residues. The germline CDR1 and CDR2 sequences are MNHEY and SMNVEV (reference sequence). This CDR3 reads CASSLLNRGNSPLHF. The DNA for the CDR3 is TGTGCCAGCAGTTTACTAAACAGGGGGAATTCACCCCTCCACTTT.

The CDR3 DNA sequence: TGTGCCAGCAGCCGAGATGAGGATGAGCAGTTCTTC. Translating it yields CASSRDEDEQFF. The rearrangement joins TRBV14 to TRBJ2-1, with D uncertain. V was trimmed by 4 bases and J by 8 bases, leaving 9 bases between them. The CDR3 is 12 amino acids. Looked up from germline, CDR1 is SGHDN and CDR2 is FVKESK.

In DNA form, the CDR3 reads TGTGCCAGCAGCGCTTTCGCGGACACTGAAGCTTTCTTT. Its translation: CASSAFADTEAFF. This chain uses TRBV9 with TRBJ1-1; D is unclear. The CDR3 is 13 amino acids. The germline CDR1 and CDR2 sequences are SGDLS and YYNGEE. The germline V and J ends were trimmed by 3 bases and 3 bases, with 9 bases remaining between them.

The J gene is TRBJ2-3, the V gene TRBV2, with D perhaps matching TRBD1 (6 bases). Germline V CDR1 and CDR2: SNHLY, FYNNEI. V was trimmed by 7 bases and J by 5 bases, leaving 19 bases between them. The CDR3 extends over 15 amino acids. The CDR3 DNA sequence: TGTGCCAGCACCCCAGGTGGACAGAACGGAGATACGCAGTATTTT. Protein sequence: CASTPGGQNGDTQYF.

This clone was seen just once. The rearrangement uses TRBV9 and TRBJ1-4, with TRBD1 identical over 9 bases. The ends lost 3 bases at V and 5 bases at J; junction bases unmatched: 5. CDR1 SGDLS and CDR2 YYNGEE come from the germline V gene. This CDR3 has 15 residues. CDR3 coding DNA: TGTGCCAGCAGCGAGTGGGGACAGGGAAATGAAAAACTGTTTTTT. Amino acids: CASSEWGQGNEKLFF. Using reference TRBV9 and TRBJ1-4 for the parts outside the CDR3, the full variable domain is DSGVTQTPKHLITATGQRVTLRCSPRSGDLSVYWYQQSLDQGLQFLIQYYNGEERAKGNILERFSAQQFPDLHSELNLSSLELGDSALYFCASSEWGQGNEKLFFGSGTQLSVL.

This chain joins TRBV7-3 and TRBJ1-1, with a tentative D call TRBD1 (6 bases). Trimming removed 0 bases at V and 4 bases at J, with 12 bases between. Germline CDR1 is SGHTA and CDR2 is FQGTGA. The CDR3 consists of 15 residues. The CDR3 loop is CASSLTGGLATEAFF. The CDR3 nucleotides read TGTGCCAGCAGCTTAACGGGGGGCCTGGCCACTGAAGCTTTCTTT.

V and J are TRBV6-5 and TRBJ2-3, with D possibly TRBD2 on 6 matching bases. The V end lost 5 bases, the J end lost 2 bases, and 11 bases lay between the germline ends. Germline V gene sequence: CDR1 MNHEY, CDR2 SVGAGI. The CDR3 consists of 14 residues. This CDR3 is CASSMTRDTDTQYF. CDR3 nucleotides: TGTGCCAGCAGTATGACTAGGGACACAGATACGCAGTATTTT.

The rearrangement uses TRBV6-5 and TRBJ1-2; D is undetermined. Deletions cut 0 bases from V and 4 bases from J, with 6 bases between. In germline, CDR1 is MNHEY, CDR2 SVGAGI. The CDR3 contains 13 residues. CDR3 sequence reads: CASSYSGFYGYTF. As DNA, the CDR3 is TGTGCCAGCAGTTACTCAGGGTTCTATGGCTACACCTTC.

The rearrangement uses TRBV27 and TRBJ2-1; TRBD2 agrees at 7 bases. The CDR3 extends over 15 amino acids. Trimming at V came to 3 bases and at J to 0 bases, leaving 2 bases not matched to a gene. The germline gives CDR1 MNHEY, CDR2 SMNVEV (reference sequence). CDR3 residues: CASSFGGSSYNEQFF. The CDR3 bases are TGTGCCAGCAGTTTTGGCGGGAGCTCCTACAATGAGCAGTTCTTC.